The rows below give T cell receptor beta chains drawn from one sample of a study of response to subunit inactivated influenza vaccine. TCRdb re-called the RT-PCR reads through MiXCR, storing one row per CDR3 protein. The data show a few hundred thousand distinct CDR3 sequences, roughly 7.6% seen once. Here the sequenced sample was PBMCs from blood, taken approximately 25 months after vaccination. The receptors derive from a man aged 50 to 69 who received an inactivated influenza vaccine. Each CDR3 is given with its conserved first and last residue. Fields, in order: CDR3 protein, CDR3 DNA, V gene, D gene, J gene, clone size. The D gene is left open where the match is weak. A clone size is listed for some rows: how often the clone was seen (once, few, many), or a class if it is expanded.

CASRDRDRGPQHF TGTGCCAGCAGGGACCGGGACAGGGGGCCCCAGCATTTT TRBV12-3/TRBV12-4 TRBD1 TRBJ1-5 few
CSARAGSGSGHTQYF TGCAGTGCTAGAGCCGGCAGCGGGAGTGGACATACGCAGTATTTT TRBV20-1 TRBD2 TRBJ2-3 few
CASRPRTGISGANVLTF TGTGCCAGCAGACCCCGGACAGGAATCTCTGGGGCCAACGTCCTGACTTTC TRBV6-2/TRBV6-3 TRBD1 TRBJ2-6 -
CATSNQRGETQYF TGTGCCACCAGCAATCAGAGGGGGGAGACCCAGTACTTC TRBV15 - TRBJ2-5 many
CASSQVYGGLLSYEQYF TGCGCCAGCAGCCAAGTTTATGGGGGACTTCTCTCCTACGAGCAGTACTTC TRBV4-3 - TRBJ2-7 few
CARRSYTGELFF TGTGCCCGCCGGAGTTACACCGGGGAGCTGTTTTTT TRBV30 - TRBJ2-2 -
CASSPFRVDSEAFF TGTGCCAGCTCACCATTTCGGGTAGACAGTGAAGCTTTCTTT TRBV18 - TRBJ1-1 few
CASSQVGRDKRGEQFF TGTGCCAGCAGCCAAGTGGGCAGGGACAAGAGGGGTGAGCAGTTCTTC TRBV3-1 - TRBJ2-1 few
CASSFIGLGGRNQPQHF TGTGCCAGCAGTTTCATAGGTTTGGGGGGCCGCAATCAGCCCCAGCATTTT TRBV28 - TRBJ1-5 -
CASSPTTSNYGYTF TGCGCCAGCAGCCCGACAACGTCGAACTATGGCTACACCTTC TRBV5-1 - TRBJ1-2 -
CSVTSGAANTGELFF TGCAGCGTCACTAGCGGGGCCGCGAACACCGGGGAGCTGTTTTTT TRBV29-1 TRBD2 TRBJ2-2 many
CASSLGAASEQYF TGCGCCAGCAGCTTGGGGGCCGCTAGCGAGCAGTACTTC TRBV5-1 - TRBJ2-7 many
CASSGDSKQETQYF TGTGCCAGCAGCGGGGACAGCAAGCAAGAGACCCAGTACTTC TRBV7-8 TRBD1 TRBJ2-5 -
CASRLSGNTEAFF TGTGCCAGCAGATTATCGGGAAACACTGAAGCTTTCTTT TRBV2 - TRBJ1-1 -
CASSFRDTYTEAFF TGTGCCAGCAGCTTCCGGGACACATACACTGAAGCTTTCTTT TRBV5-5 - TRBJ1-1 many
CASRTGGSTDTQYF TGCGCCAGCAGGACGGGGGGCTCCACAGATACGCAGTATTTT TRBV5-1 - TRBJ2-3 many
CASDFSGANVLTF TGTGCCAGTGATTTCTCTGGGGCCAACGTCCTGACTTTC TRBV2 - TRBJ2-6 -
CASSLAQQMEQYF TGTGCCAGCAGCTTAGCACAGCAGATGGAGCAGTACTTC TRBV7-8 - TRBJ2-7 few
CSVGEGGNEQFF TGCAGCGTCGGAGAGGGTGGCAATGAGCAGTTCTTC TRBV29-1 - TRBJ2-1 few
CASSVSSLAGTDTQYF TGTGCCAGCAGCGTAAGCTCCCTCGCGGGCACAGATACGCAGTATTTC TRBV7-2 - TRBJ2-3 once
CAWSRRTDSYNSPLHF TGTGCCTGGAGCCGGCGGACGGACTCCTATAATTCACCCCTCCACTTT TRBV30 - TRBJ1-6 -
CASSFSGSQPQHF TGTGCCAGCAGTTTTTCAGGGAGTCAGCCCCAGCATTTT TRBV12-3/TRBV12-4 - TRBJ1-5 few
CASSDPGPIETQYF TGTGCCAGCAGCGATCCAGGGCCGATAGAGACCCAGTACTTC TRBV4-2 - TRBJ2-5 many
CASSPIGNEQFF TGTGCCAGCAGCCCCATTGGCAATGAGCAGTTCTTC TRBV3-1 - TRBJ2-1 few
CSVASSTGAKNIQYF TGCAGCGTCGCCTCCTCCACAGGTGCCAAAAACATTCAGTACTTC TRBV29-1 - TRBJ2-4 -
CASSPWTRQETQYF TGTGCCAGCTCACCTTGGACTCGGCAAGAGACCCAGTACTTC TRBV18 - TRBJ2-5 -
CASSPQSGWSNQPQHF TGTGCCAGCAGCCCTCAATCAGGGTGGAGCAATCAGCCCCAGCATTTT TRBV7-2 - TRBJ1-5 few
CASRPGQEYEQYF TGTGCCAGCAGACCGGGACAGGAGTACGAGCAGTACTTC TRBV28 TRBD1 TRBJ2-7 -
CAISERDTQYF TGTGCCATCAGTGAGAGAGATACGCAGTATTTT TRBV10-3 - TRBJ2-3 few
CAISGEGTTLYEQYF TGTGCCATCAGTGGCGAAGGGACTACCCTCTACGAGCAGTACTTC TRBV10-3 TRBD2 TRBJ2-7 -
CASREDRGPYEQYF TGTGCCAGCAGAGAGGACAGGGGGCCCTACGAGCAGTACTTC TRBV2 TRBD1 TRBJ2-7 -
CASSFFRSGGADTQYF TGTGCCAGCAGCTTCTTCAGGTCTGGGGGCGCAGATACGCAGTATTTT TRBV11-2 - TRBJ2-3 -
CASSLTSEAETQYF TGTGCCAGCAGTCTTACTAGCGAGGCAGAGACCCAGTACTTC TRBV12-3/TRBV12-4 TRBD2 TRBJ2-5 many
CASPRAGNTGELFF TGTGCCAGCCCTAGGGCCGGGAACACCGGGGAGCTGTTTTTT TRBV6-1 - TRBJ2-2 -
CASSLDRAAFF TGTGCCAGCAGCTTAGACAGGGCAGCTTTCTTT TRBV7-9 - TRBJ1-1 many
CASSNGTEIEKTQYF TGTGCCAGCAGTAACGGGACAGAAATAGAAAAGACCCAGTACTTC TRBV12-3/TRBV12-4 TRBD1 TRBJ2-5 many
CASSEGVLQTQYF TGTGCCAGCAGTGAGGGTGTCCTACAGACCCAGTACTTC TRBV25-1 - TRBJ2-5 few
CASSPLGQMNTEAFF TGTGCCAGCAGCCCGTTGGGACAAATGAACACTGAAGCTTTCTTT TRBV14 - TRBJ1-1 few
CASMSGGADTQYF TGTGCCAGCATGTCAGGCGGGGCAGATACGCAGTATTTT TRBV12-3/TRBV12-4 - TRBJ2-3 few
CASRPTGQRNTGELFF TGTGCCAGCAGGCCCACGGGACAGAGGAACACCGGGGAGCTGTTTTTT TRBV11-2 TRBD1 TRBJ2-2 -
CASSQDPAGTGRNEQFF TGTGCCAGCAGCCAAGATCCGGCGGGAACCGGACGGAATGAGCAGTTCTTC TRBV3-1 - TRBJ2-1 many
CSARPTPRSPLHF TGCAGTGCTAGACCCACGCCCAGGTCACCCCTCCACTTT TRBV20-1 - TRBJ1-6 few
CASSTTGGQHNEQFF TGTGCCAGCAGCACGACAGGGGGTCAACACAATGAGCAGTTCTTC TRBV5-5 TRBD1 TRBJ2-1 many
CASSQEIASGAYEQYF TGTGCCAGCAGCCAAGAAATAGCTAGCGGGGCCTACGAGCAGTACTTC TRBV4-2 TRBD2 TRBJ2-7 -
CASSLRTGRNEKLFF TGTGCCAGCAGCCTACGGACGGGACGGAATGAAAAACTGTTTTTT TRBV7-9 - TRBJ1-4 few
CASSLSIASTDTQYF TGTGCCAGCAGTTTATCGATAGCGAGCACAGATACGCAGTATTTT TRBV27 - TRBJ2-3 many
CASRTSGRKDTQYF TGTGCCAGCAGGACTAGCGGGAGGAAAGATACGCAGTATTTT TRBV28 TRBD2 TRBJ2-3 -
CASSVGRGAGNIQYF TGTGCCAGCAGCGTAGGTCGGGGCGCGGGGAACATTCAGTACTTC TRBV9 - TRBJ2-4 many
CASSVGGERPQYF TGTGCCAGCAGCGTCGGTGGGGAGAGGCCCCAGTACTTC TRBV7-2 - TRBJ2-5 -
CASSFRSRDAGELFF TGTGCCAGCAGTTTCCGGTCCCGGGACGCCGGGGAGCTGTTTTTT TRBV28 - TRBJ2-2 -
CASSLGVPRVQDTQYF TGTGCCAGCAGCTTAGGAGTCCCGCGGGTCCAAGATACGCAGTATTTT TRBV11-2 - TRBJ2-3 -
CASSTRQGGTEAFF TGTGCCAGCAGTACCCGACAGGGAGGGACTGAAGCTTTCTTT TRBV25-1 TRBD1 TRBJ1-1 -
CASSPTGFSYEQYF TGTGCCAGCAGCCCCACAGGGTTCTCCTACGAGCAGTACTTC TRBV14 - TRBJ2-7 many
CASSAYRGETQYF TGTGCCAGCAGCGCATACCGGGGGGAGACCCAGTACTTC TRBV7-9 - TRBJ2-5 -